This TCR beta chain was observed in a study of human T cells and chemical hapten exposure. Germline V gives CDR1 SGHRS, CDR2 YFSETQ. V dropped 0 bases and J dropped 8 bases, with 17 bases sitting between them. The CDR3 runs to 15 residues. A single record per CDR3 protein comes from TCRdb applying MiXCR to the RACE reads. The table records about 51,000 distinct CDR3 sequences, 9.4% of them present only once. This clonotype showed up just a few times. Time point indicated: pre-sensitization, week 0. As for treatment: therapeutic diphenylcyclopropenone sensitization with weekly scalp DPC. The sequenced sample was whole blood, obtained in connection with sensitization to the hapten diphenylcyclopropenone (DPC). V is TRBV5-1 and J is TRBJ1-2; no reliable D call. The source is a woman aged 40-49 years with alopecia areata. Some clones in this sample may be carry-over from other donors' samples. The CDR3 nucleotides are TGCGCCAGCAGCTTGGAGCTAGGAACCCGGTTAGGCTACACCTTC. Translated, it gives CASSLELGTRLGYTF.